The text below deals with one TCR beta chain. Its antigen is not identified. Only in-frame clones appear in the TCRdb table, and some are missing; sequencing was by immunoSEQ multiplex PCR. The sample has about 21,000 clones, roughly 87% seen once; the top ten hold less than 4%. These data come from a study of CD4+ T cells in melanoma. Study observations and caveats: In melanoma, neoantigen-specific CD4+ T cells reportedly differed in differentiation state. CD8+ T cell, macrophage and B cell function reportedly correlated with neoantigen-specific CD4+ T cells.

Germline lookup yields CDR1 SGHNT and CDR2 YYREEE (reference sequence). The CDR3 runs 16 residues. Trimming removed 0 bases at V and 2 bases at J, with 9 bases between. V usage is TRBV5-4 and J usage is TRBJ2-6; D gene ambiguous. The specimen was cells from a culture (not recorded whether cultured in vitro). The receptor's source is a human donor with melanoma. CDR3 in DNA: TGTGCCAGCAGCTTGGAGGGCTCCCCTGGGGCCAACGTCCTGACTTTC. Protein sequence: CASSLEGSPGANVLTF.